This entry lists 5 T cell receptor beta chains sequenced from one sample in a study of blood T cell repertoires in COVID-19. This table comes from immunoSEQ multiplex PCR, and its TCRdb copy is limited to in-frame clones, with some not included. The sample holds 200,000 to 250,000 clones, 82% seen once. The sequencing input was PBMCs or T cells enriched from blood (not recorded which). The receptors stem from an older woman who had recovered from COVID-19.

This clone was observed once. The chain uses TRBV7-3 and TRBJ2-3, with TRBD1 identical over 7 bases. V shed 3 bases and J 1 base; nucleotides not matched to a gene: 1. The CDR3 consists of 14 residues. Germline lookup yields CDR1 SGHTA and CDR2 FQGTGA. CDR3 DNA sequence: TGTGCCAGCAGCTTTGGACAGGGCACAGATACGCAGTATTTT. As protein: CASSFGQGTDTQYF.

This clone was observed a handful of times. As DNA, the CDR3 is TGTGCCAGCAGCTTCCAGGGGGCAGGAGGTAACACTGAAGCTTTCTTT. This sequence encodes CASSFQGAGGNTEAFF. The gene calls are TRBV7-2 and TRBJ1-1, with TRBD1 matching 8 bases. Germline V gene sequence: CDR1 SGHTA, CDR2 FQGNSA. The CDR3 length is 16 residues. Trimming at V came to 3 bases and at J to 2 bases, leaving 8 bases not matched to a gene.

The chain couples TRBV4-1 to TRBJ1-5, with 7 bases that match TRBD1. The CDR3 spans 15 residues. The V gene's germline CDR1 is MGHRA and CDR2 YSYEKL. With 0 bases clipped from V and 7 bases from J, the junction kept 6 bases outside the gene matches. The chain's CDR3 is CASSQDAGQRQPQHF. CDR3 nucleotide sequence: TGCGCCAGCAGCCAAGATGCGGGACAGCGCCAGCCCCAGCATTTT.

The chain joins TRBV5-1 to TRBJ1-1; D is perhaps TRBD1 (5 bases). Trimming took off 1 base at V and 1 base at J, with 11 bases between the two ends. Germline V lookup: CDR1 SGHRS, CDR2 YFSETQ. This CDR3 contains 15 residues. CDR3 region: CASSLFPGGNTEAFF. Written as DNA, the CDR3 is TGCGCCAGCAGCTTGTTTCCCGGGGGGAACACTGAAGCTTTCTTT.

The chain combines TRBV18 with TRBJ1-4, with D perhaps TRBD1 (5 bases). The V end lost 3 bases, the J end lost 8 bases, and 10 bases lay between the germline ends. The CDR3 contains 13 residues. Germline-derived CDR1 and CDR2 are KGHSH and LQKENI. Written as DNA, the CDR3 is TGTGCCAGCTCACCCCAGGGTCGGGAAAAACTGTTTTTT. As protein: CASSPQGREKLFF.